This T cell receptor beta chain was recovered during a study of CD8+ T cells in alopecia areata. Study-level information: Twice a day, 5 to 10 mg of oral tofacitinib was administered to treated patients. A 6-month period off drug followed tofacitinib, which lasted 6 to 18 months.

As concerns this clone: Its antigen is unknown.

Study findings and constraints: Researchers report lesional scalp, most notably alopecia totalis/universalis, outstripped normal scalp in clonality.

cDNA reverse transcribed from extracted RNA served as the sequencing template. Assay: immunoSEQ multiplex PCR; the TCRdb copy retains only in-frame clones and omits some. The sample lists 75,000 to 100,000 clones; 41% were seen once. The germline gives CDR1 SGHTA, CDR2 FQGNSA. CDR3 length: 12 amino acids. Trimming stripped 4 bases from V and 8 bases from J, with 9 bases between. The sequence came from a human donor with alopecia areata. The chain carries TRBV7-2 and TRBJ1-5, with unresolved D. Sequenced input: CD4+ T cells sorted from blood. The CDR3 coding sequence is TGTGCCAGCAGCTCCCGCGGGAAGCCCCAGCATTTT. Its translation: CASSSRGKPQHF.